The T cell receptor (beta chain) described here comes from a study of CD8 T cells in Susac syndrome. With random hexamers, reverse transcription was performed on roughly 0.5 to 1 ug of RNA. TCRdb fed the immunoSEQ multiplex PCR reads into MiXCR, producing one record per CDR3 protein. The sample consists of fewer than 80,000 distinct CDR3 sequences, just under 95% of them appearing once. The ends were cut back, 1 base at V and 2 bases at J, with 10 bases in the middle. This CDR3 is 15 amino acids long. CDR1 SGHDT and CDR2 YYEEEE come from the germline V gene. This clonotype was seen only once. This clonotype was sampled from a human donor with multiple sclerosis. The chain links TRBV5-6 to TRBJ2-1; D gene uncertain. Sequencing used CD8+ T cells from PBMCs. The CDR3 here is CASSLRHYPYNEQFF. CDR3 DNA sequence: TGTGCCAGCAGCTTGAGGCATTACCCCTACAATGAGCAGTTCTTC.